Each of the 27 T cell receptor beta chains below was sequenced from the same sample in a study of shared clonotypes between healthy human individuals. Using immunoSEQ multiplex PCR, the repertoire was profiled, and TCRdb retains in-frame clones only, with some absent. The sample yields some 2.1 million clones, about 94% seen once. Naive CD8 cells were CD45RO-negative, positively selected for CCR7, excluding terminally differentiated effector memory CD45RA+ cells. Sequencing input: naive CD8+ T cells sorted from blood. The receptor source for this set is a man between 18 and 35 years old in good health.

The gene calls are TRBV4-1 and TRBJ2-1; 14 bases line up with TRBD2. Germline CDR1 and CDR2: MGHRA and YSYEKL. Trimming cost V 3 bases and J 8 bases; bases outside gene matches: 3. The CDR3 is 15 amino acids. The CDR3 protein is CASSQTSGGAYEQFF. For the CDR3, the DNA is TGCGCCAGCAGCCAGACTAGCGGGGGGGCCTATGAGCAGTTCTTC.

This chain connects TRBV2 to TRBJ2-2; no clear D gene. CDR3 length: 13 residues. Germline V gene sequence: CDR1 SNHLY, CDR2 FYNNEI. V gave up 5 bases and J gave up 5 bases, with 9 bases separating them. This CDR3 is CASSQSRTGELFF. CDR3 DNA sequence: TGTGCCAGCAGTCAAAGTAGAACCGGGGAGCTGTTTTTT. Filled out from reference TRBV2 and TRBJ2-2, the complete variable domain reads EPEVTQTPSHQVTQMGQEVILRCVPISNHLYFYWYRQILGQKVEFLVSFYNNEISEKSEIFDDQFSVERPDGSNFTLKIRSTKLEDSAMYFCASSQSRTGELFFGEGSRLTVL.

CDR3 amino acids: CASSGTSGITYNEQFF. DNA for the CDR3: TGTGCCAGCAGTGGGACTAGCGGCATCACCTACAATGAGCAGTTCTTC. The genes are TRBV2 and TRBJ2-1, with 10 bases fitting TRBD2. The V gene's germline CDR1 is SNHLY and CDR2 FYNNEI. V was clipped by 4 bases and J by 2 bases; unmatched bases: 5. The CDR3 consists of 16 residues. Full variable domain (rest looked up from reference TRBV2 and TRBJ2-1): EPEVTQTPSHQVTQMGQEVILRCVPISNHLYFYWYRQILGQKVEFLVSFYNNEISEKSEIFDDQFSVERPDGSNFTLKIRSTKLEDSAMYFCASSGTSGITYNEQFFGPGTRLTVL.

A remark on this clone: Other DNA variants within this sample encode the same CDR3. This sequence joins TRBV29-1 and TRBJ2-1; D ambiguous. This CDR3 region has 11 residues. The ends were cut back, 3 bases at V and 9 bases at J, with 9 bases in the middle. Looked up from germline, CDR1 is SQVTM and CDR2 is ANQGSEA. The CDR3 DNA follows: TGCAGCGTTGAGAGGCGCGGTGAGCAGTTCTTC. Its translation is CSVERRGEQFF.

In its sample, this clone was seen once. The chain combines TRBV6-5 with TRBJ2-1; weak D call: TRBD2 (6 bases). V was cut by 1 base and J by 7 bases, with 11 bases left in between. Per germline, CDR1 MNHEY and CDR2 SVGAGI. The CDR3 is 14 residues long. The CDR3 sequence: CASSYFGAGNEQFF. The CDR3 DNA reads TGTGCCAGCAGTTACTTTGGTGCGGGGAATGAGCAGTTCTTC.

The V and J genes are TRBV4-1 and TRBJ2-7, with TRBD1 matching over 9 bases. This CDR3 spans 15 amino acids. Trimming cost V 3 bases and J 2 bases; bases outside gene matches: 5. CDR1 MGHRA and CDR2 YSYEKL come from the germline V gene. DNA for the CDR3: TGCGCCAGCAGCCAGGGGGACAGGGCGGCCTACGAGCAGTACTTC. It yields the protein CASSQGDRAAYEQYF.

The chain combines TRBV23-1 with TRBJ2-5; 8 bases map to TRBD1. TRBV23-1 is assigned to the ORF class and has an uncertain function. The CDR3 sequence is 16 residues long. The trim removed 4 bases at V and 5 bases at J, leaving 12 bases unmatched. CDR3 DNA sequence: TGCGCCAGCAGTCCCCCGGGACAGGTTTTAGCGGAGACCCAGTACTTC. Protein sequence: CASSPPGQVLAETQYF.

The V gene is TRBV28, the J gene TRBJ2-7, with 9 bases aligning to TRBD1. V shed 11 bases, J shed 4 bases, and the junction held 12 bases outside the gene matches. CDR1 is MDHEN, CDR2 SYDVKM, per germline. This CDR3 comprises 14 residues. CDR3 DNA: TGTGCCGGTAGTCCGACAGGGGGTTCGTACGAGCAGTACTTC. This translates into CAGSPTGGSYEQYF.

This rearrangement joins TRBV7-9 to TRBJ2-2, with unresolved D. This CDR3 comprises 13 residues. Trimming removed 8 bases at V and 1 base at J, with 8 bases between. CDR1 and CDR2 (germline): SEHNR, FQNEAQ (reference sequence). The CDR3 region is CASGARNTGELFF. CDR3 nucleotides: TGTGCCAGCGGTGCGAGGAACACCGGGGAGCTGTTTTTT.

A note on this clone: Other DNA sequences from this sample encode an identical CDR3 as well. The chain couples TRBV5-4 to TRBJ2-7; tentative D call: TRBD1 (5 bases). The V end was cut by 2 bases, the J end by 3 bases, with 9 bases between. Germline CDR1 reads SGHNT; CDR2 reads YYREEE (reference sequence). The CDR3 consists of 13 residues. In DNA, the CDR3 is TGTGCCAGCAGCTTTGGGGCCCACTACGAGCAGTACTTC. Translating gives CASSFGAHYEQYF.

In nucleotides, the CDR3 is TGTGCCAGCAGTGATTCCCTAGCGGGCCTCAATGAGCAGTTCTTC. It translates to CASSDSLAGLNEQFF. The rearrangement joins TRBV2 to TRBJ2-1; the match to TRBD2 covers 8 bases. CDR1 and CDR2 from the germline V gene are SNHLY and FYNNEI. The length of the CDR3 is 15 residues. The ends lost 3 bases at V and 6 bases at J; junction bases unmatched: 7. Together with reference TRBV2 and TRBJ2-1, the CDR3 gives the full variable domain: EPEVTQTPSHQVTQMGQEVILRCVPISNHLYFYWYRQILGQKVEFLVSFYNNEISEKSEIFDDQFSVERPDGSNFTLKIRSTKLEDSAMYFCASSDSLAGLNEQFFGPGTRLTVL.

This clone was seen more than once but under ten times. The same CDR3 can be traced to other DNA sequences in this sample. The rearrangement uses TRBV6-5 and TRBJ1-1; D possibly corresponds to TRBD1 (6 bases). Trimming shortened V by 2 bases and J by 3 bases, and 7 bases separated the two germline ends. The CDR3 spans 13 residues. CDR1 is MNHEY and CDR2 is SVGAGI in the germline V gene. The CDR3 loop reads CASSYGGHTEAFF. CDR3 nucleotide sequence: TGTGCCAGCAGTTACGGGGGGCACACTGAAGCTTTCTTT.

The gene calls are TRBV5-5 and TRBJ2-7; the match to TRBD1 covers 8 bases. The germline CDR1 and CDR2 sequences are SGHKS and YYEKEE (reference sequence). CDR3 length: 14 amino acids. V shed 3 bases, J shed 4 bases, and the junction held 6 bases outside the gene matches. The CDR3 DNA is TGTGCCAGCAGCTCCCCGGGACAGGTTTACGAGCAGTACTTC. Amino acids: CASSSPGQVYEQYF.

V and J are TRBV6-1 and TRBJ2-7; D is uncertain. Germline CDR1 MNHNS, CDR2 SASEGT. V was clipped by 3 bases and J by 3 bases, with 6 bases between them. CDR3 size: 12 residues. The CDR3 spells CASSELFYEQYF. CDR3 DNA sequence: TGTGCCAGCAGTGAGCTTTTCTACGAGCAGTACTTC.

The chain carries TRBV2 and TRBJ2-2; 12 bases are a match to TRBD2. This CDR3 has 17 residues. CDR1 is SNHLY and CDR2 is FYNNEI in the germline V gene. J was trimmed by 6 bases and V by 11 bases; bases with no gene match: 16. CDR3 sequence: CAAADPSGGAPAGELFF. As DNA, the CDR3 is TGTGCCGCAGCTGATCCTAGCGGGGGGGCCCCGGCCGGGGAGCTGTTTTTT.

The rearrangement joins TRBV5-5 to TRBJ2-7, with TRBD1 identical over 7 bases. Germline V gene data show CDR1 as SGHKS and CDR2 as YYEKEE (reference sequence). The CDR3 is made up of 14 amino acids. V trimming: 3 bases; J trimming: 3 bases; junction bases outside the gene matches: 6. The CDR3 is CASSWGTEFYEQYF. In DNA, the CDR3 is TGTGCCAGCAGCTGGGGGACAGAGTTCTACGAGCAGTACTTC. Full variable domain (remainder filled in from reference TRBV5-5 and TRBJ2-7): DAGVTQSPTHLIKTRGQQVTLRCSPISGHKSVSWYQQVLGQGPQFIFQYYEKEERGRGNFPDRFSARQFPNYSSELNVNALLLGDSALYLCASSWGTEFYEQYFGPGTRLTVT.

The chain is built from TRBV11-2 and TRBJ2-3, with a tentative D call TRBD1 (6 bases). The CDR3 consists of 16 residues. Germline V gene lookup returns CDR1 SGHAT and CDR2 FQNNGV. The V end was cut by 5 bases, the J end by 1 base, with 16 bases between. The CDR3 DNA reads as TGTGCCAGCAGCCACGAACAGGGAGTGGGCACAGATACGCAGTATTTT. Its protein is CASSHEQGVGTDTQYF.

To note about this clone: One end of the junction does not line up with germline, which may come from a read error. This rearrangement joins TRBV7-7 to TRBJ2-2; a possible D gene is TRBD1 (5 bases). CDR3 length: 15 amino acids. Per germline, CDR1 SSHAT and CDR2 FNYEAQ (reference sequence). Here the CDR3 DNA reads TGTGCTAGCAGCCCACAGGAACTGAACACCGGGGAGCTGTTTTTT. Protein product: CASSPQELNTGELFF.

This clone was seen only once. This chain uses TRBV6-7 with TRBJ1-5; 8 nucleotides align to TRBD1. TRBV6-7 carries the ORF label, with uncertain function. This CDR3 is 16 amino acids long. V shed 5 bases and J 3 bases; nucleotides not matched to a gene: 9. Here the CDR3 reads CASSPPDRAPNQPQHF. The DNA of the CDR3 is TGTGCCAGCAGTCCACCGGACAGGGCCCCCAATCAGCCCCAGCATTTT.

The gene calls are TRBV4-3 and TRBJ2-1, with a tentative D call TRBD2 (5 bases). The CDR3 spans 14 residues. Between the trimmed V and J ends, which lost 0 bases and 9 bases, there was a span of 12 bases. The V gene's germline CDR1 is LGHNA and CDR2 YSLEER. The CDR3 loop is CASSQDERVGEQFF. CDR3 DNA sequence: TGCGCCAGCAGCCAAGATGAGAGGGTCGGTGAGCAGTTCTTC.

The rearrangement links TRBV12-5 to TRBJ1-6; 8 nucleotides line up with TRBD1. The CDR3 length is 14 residues. V dropped 5 bases and J dropped 11; count of bases not matched to a gene: 8. Germline CDR1 reads LGHNT; CDR2 reads FRNRAP. For the CDR3, the DNA is TGTGCTAGTGGTACCGGACAGGGTAGAACACCCCTCCACTTT. Translating it yields CASGTGQGRTPLHF. Filled out from reference TRBV12-5 and TRBJ1-6, the complete variable domain reads DARVTQTPRHKVTEMGQEVTMRCQPILGHNTVFWYRQTMMQGLELLAYFRNRAPLDDSGMPKDRFSAEMPDATLATLKIQPSEPRDSAVYFCASGTGQGRTPLHFGNGTRLTVT.

The chain carries TRBV6-5 and TRBJ2-2, with 9 bases aligning to TRBD1. The germline gives CDR1 MNHEY, CDR2 SVGAGI. The length of the CDR3 is 15 residues. V lost 6 bases to trimming and J lost 5 bases; unmatched junction nucleotides: 7. The CDR3 reads CASSPRTGATGELFF. The DNA for the CDR3 is TGTGCCAGCAGCCCAAGGACAGGGGCGACCGGGGAGCTGTTTTTT.

The chain recombines TRBV21-1 with TRBJ1-3; the table's D call of TRBD1 was not tested on the DNA. TRBV21-1 is classified as a pseudogene. This CDR3 comprises 16 residues. CDR3 sequence: CASSTDRGDSGNTIYF. In DNA form, the CDR3 reads TGTGCCAGCAGCACCGACAGGGGTGACTCTGGAAACACCATATATTTT.

The chain combines TRBV6-5 with TRBJ1-2; D may be TRBD1 (6 bases). The CDR3 sequence is 11 residues long. The germline gives CDR1 MNHEY, CDR2 SVGAGI. V lost 8 bases and J lost 7, with 11 bases in between. The CDR3 protein is CASVDRSGYTF. In nucleotides, the CDR3 is TGTGCCAGCGTGGACAGATCTGGCTACACCTTC.

The rearrangement uses TRBV28 and TRBJ1-2, with D hard to call. V lost 7 bases and J lost 3, with 12 bases in between. CDR3 length equals 13 residues. Germline V gives CDR1 MDHEN, CDR2 SYDVKM. CDR3 residues: CASMGGTDYGYTF. For the CDR3, the DNA is TGTGCCAGCATGGGTGGAACCGACTATGGCTACACCTTC.

The chain links TRBV4-2 to TRBJ1-2, with 7 positions matching TRBD1. The germline V gene has CDR1 LGHNA and CDR2 YNFKEQ. Unmatched junction bases numbered 11, after V lost 4 bases and J lost 0 bases. This CDR3 spans 17 amino acids. As DNA, the CDR3 is TGTGCCAGCAGCCGCCAACAAACAGGGGATCCTAACTATGGCTACACCTTC. Its protein product is CASSRQQTGDPNYGYTF.

The rearrangement links TRBV6-6 to TRBJ2-7; the D gene is possibly TRBD2 (5 bases). Germline CDR1 and CDR2: MNHNY and SVGAGI (reference sequence). The CDR3 has 15 amino acids. V gave up 6 bases and J gave up 5 bases, with 20 bases separating them. CDR3 bases: TGTGCCAGCAGCGCCCGGGAATTAAGGTGGAACGAGCAGTACTTC. This encodes CASSARELRWNEQYF.